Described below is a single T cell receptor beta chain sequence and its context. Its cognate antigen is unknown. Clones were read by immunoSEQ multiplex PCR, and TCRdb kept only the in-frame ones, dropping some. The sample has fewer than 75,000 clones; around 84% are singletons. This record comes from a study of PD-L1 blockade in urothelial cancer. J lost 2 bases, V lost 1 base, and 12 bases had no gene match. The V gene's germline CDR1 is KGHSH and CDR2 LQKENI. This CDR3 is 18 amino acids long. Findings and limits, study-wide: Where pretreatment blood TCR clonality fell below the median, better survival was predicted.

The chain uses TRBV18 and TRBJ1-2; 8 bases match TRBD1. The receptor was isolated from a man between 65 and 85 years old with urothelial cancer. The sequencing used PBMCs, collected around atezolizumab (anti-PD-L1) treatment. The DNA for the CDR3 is TGTGCCAGCTCACCACTTCTGGCAGGGGGCACGGTGAACTATGGCTACACCTTC. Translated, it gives CASSPLLAGGTVNYGYTF.